This section outlines one T cell receptor (beta chain) sequence together with its context. Its antigen is unknown. This sample stems from a study of siplizumab effects on memory and regulatory T cells. Broader study findings: Siplizumab led to significantly less abundant alloreactive sequences that could be traced back to unstimulated CD4+ memory cells. It seemed that naive T cells were more diverse than memory cells and were major contributors to the alloresponse.

The CDR3 totals 17 residues. The germline V and J ends were trimmed by 4 bases and 1 base, with 16 bases remaining between them. The germline V gene has CDR1 MNHNS and CDR2 SASEGT. TCRdb's table, derived via immunoSEQ multiplex PCR, lists solely in-frame clones and lacks some. The sample lists more than 95,000 clones; approximately 94% were seen once. The chain uses TRBV6-1 and TRBJ2-2; D is ambiguous. This receptor was identified in a human donor in good health. Source material: CD4+ T cells sorted from blood. Here the CDR3 DNA reads TGTGCCAGCAGTGGGAAAAGGATTTCCGGGAACACCGGGGAGCTGTTTTTT. As protein: CASSGKRISGNTGELFF.